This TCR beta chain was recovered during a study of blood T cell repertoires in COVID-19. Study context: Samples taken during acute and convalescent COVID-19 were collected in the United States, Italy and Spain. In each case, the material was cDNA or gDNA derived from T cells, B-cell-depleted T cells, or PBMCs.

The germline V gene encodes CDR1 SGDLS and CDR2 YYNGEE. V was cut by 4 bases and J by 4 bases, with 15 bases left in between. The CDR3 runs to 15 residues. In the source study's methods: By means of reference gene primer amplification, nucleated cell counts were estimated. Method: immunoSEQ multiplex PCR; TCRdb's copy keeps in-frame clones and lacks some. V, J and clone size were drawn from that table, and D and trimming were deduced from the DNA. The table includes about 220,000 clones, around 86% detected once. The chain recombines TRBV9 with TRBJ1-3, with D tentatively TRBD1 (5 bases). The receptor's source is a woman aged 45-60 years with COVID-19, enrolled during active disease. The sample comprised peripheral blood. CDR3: CASSSLFGAGNTIYF. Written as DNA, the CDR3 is TGTGCCAGCAGCTCACTTTTTGGGGCCGGAAACACCATATATTTT.